This TCR beta chain emerged from a study of blood T cells in healthy people across ages. For the second PCR, which ran for about 6 to 11 cycles, a sample-barcoded 5' primer and a J-beta primer mix were used. TCRdb recomputed calls from the 5' RACE reads with MiXCR, one row per CDR3 protein. The data show around 1.5 million distinct CDR3 sequences, about 35% seen once. CDR1 is SGHTA and CDR2 is FQGNSA in the germline V gene. Trimming took 2 bases from V and 2 from J, leaving 11 bases between them. The CDR3 covers 15 residues. Sequenced sample: blood. The source of this sequence is a woman in her 30s in good health. This chain joins TRBV7-2 and TRBJ2-3; D is possibly TRBD1 (5 bases). This CDR3 is CASSLKQDPTDTQYF. DNA of the CDR3: TGTGCCAGCAGCTTAAAACAGGACCCCACAGATACGCAGTATTTT.